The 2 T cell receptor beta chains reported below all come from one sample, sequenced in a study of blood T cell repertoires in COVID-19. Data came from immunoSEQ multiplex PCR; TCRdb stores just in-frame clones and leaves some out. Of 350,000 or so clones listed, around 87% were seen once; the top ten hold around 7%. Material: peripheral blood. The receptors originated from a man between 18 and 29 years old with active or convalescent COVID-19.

The CDR3 region is CAISPPERTAEAFF. Written as DNA, the CDR3 is TGTGCCATCAGCCCGCCTGAAAGGACAGCTGAAGCTTTCTTT. The V gene is TRBV10-3, the J gene TRBJ1-1; D may be TRBD1 (6 bases). CDR1 and CDR2 from the germline V gene are ENHRY and SYGVKD. V was cut by 6 bases and J by 6 bases, with 17 bases left in between. The CDR3 runs to 14 residues.

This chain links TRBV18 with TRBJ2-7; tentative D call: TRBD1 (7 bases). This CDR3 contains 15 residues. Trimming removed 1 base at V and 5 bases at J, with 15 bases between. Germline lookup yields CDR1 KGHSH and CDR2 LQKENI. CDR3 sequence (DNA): TGTGCCAGCTCACCACGAGGAGGGGGCCAAAACGAGCAGTACTTC. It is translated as CASSPRGGGQNEQYF.